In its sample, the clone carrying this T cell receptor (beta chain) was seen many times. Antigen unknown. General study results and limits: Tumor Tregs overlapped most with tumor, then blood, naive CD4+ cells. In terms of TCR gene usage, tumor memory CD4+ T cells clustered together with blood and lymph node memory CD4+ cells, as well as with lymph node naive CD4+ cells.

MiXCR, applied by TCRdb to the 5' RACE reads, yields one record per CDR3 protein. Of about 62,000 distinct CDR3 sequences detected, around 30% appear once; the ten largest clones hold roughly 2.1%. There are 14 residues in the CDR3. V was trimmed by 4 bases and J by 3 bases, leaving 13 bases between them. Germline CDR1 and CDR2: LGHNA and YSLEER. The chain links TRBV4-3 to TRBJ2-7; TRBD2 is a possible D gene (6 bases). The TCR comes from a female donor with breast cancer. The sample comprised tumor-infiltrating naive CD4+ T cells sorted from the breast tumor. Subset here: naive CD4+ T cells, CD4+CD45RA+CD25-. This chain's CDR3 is CASSPRLGIYEQYF. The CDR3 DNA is TGCGCCAGCAGCCCCCGACTAGGAATCTACGAGCAGTACTTC.